The next 8 T cell receptor beta chains were all read from a single sample in a study of T-cell reconstitution after alpha-beta-depleted transplantation in children. This sample's TCRbeta library carried unique molecular identifier barcodes. In TCRdb, the PCR reads were re-called with MiXCR into one record per CDR3 protein. The sample holds just under 550,000 distinct CDR3 sequences, around 16% seen once. The starting material was PBMCs from the stem cell graft donor, obtained from the stem cell graft. Every receptor here comes from a human donor who donated a stem cell graft to a child with acute lymphoblastic leukemia.

The CDR3 sequence is CASSFSGLGLAGERQYF. The CDR3 nucleotides are TGTGCCAGCAGCTTTAGTGGGCTGGGACTAGCGGGGGAACGGCAGTACTTC. The rearrangement uses TRBV7-9 and TRBJ2-7; 14 bases are shared with TRBD2. Germline CDR1 is SEHNR and CDR2 is FQNEAQ (reference sequence). With 3 bases clipped from V and 9 bases from J, the junction kept 13 bases outside the gene matches. This CDR3 spans 17 amino acids.

A few counts support this clonotype. The genes are TRBV21-1 and TRBJ1-5; the D segment call TRBD1 is taken from the table without a DNA check. TRBV21-1 is recorded as a pseudogene. This CDR3 comprises 18 residues. This chain's CDR3 is CASSLMFRDRDGNQPQHF. The CDR3 bases are TGTGCCAGCAGCCTCATGTTCCGGGACAGGGACGGCAATCAGCCCCAGCATTTT.

The rearrangement uses TRBV20-1 and TRBJ2-7; 16 bases agree with TRBD2. The CDR3 loop spans 19 amino acids. Trimming at V came to 0 bases and at J to 5 bases, leaving 13 bases not matched to a gene. CDR1 is DFQATT, CDR2 SNEGSKA, per germline (reference sequence). CDR3 bases: TGCAGTGCTAGAGATCCCGGGGGACTAGCGGGAGGGCGTGCGGACGAGCAGTACTTC. It specifies CSARDPGGLAGGRADEQYF.

The sample holds a few counts of this clonotype. The V and J genes are TRBV19 and TRBJ2-7; D is unresolved. The CDR3 extends over 11 amino acids. V gave up 8 bases and J gave up 5 bases, with 10 bases separating them. CDR1 is LNHDA, CDR2 SQIVND, per germline (reference sequence). CDR3 DNA: TGTGCCAGTGGTGGTGGGGACGAGCAGTACTTC. Amino acids: CASGGGDEQYF.

This rearrangement joins TRBV20-1 to TRBJ2-7; D is uncertain. This CDR3 region has 13 residues. CDR1 and CDR2 from the germline V gene are DFQATT and SNEGSKA (reference sequence). V was shortened by 3 bases and J by 5 bases, with 14 bases between the two germline ends. CDR3 DNA: TGCAGTGCTAGGAAGACGCGTCCCAACGAGCAGTACTTC. It translates to CSARKTRPNEQYF.

The chain couples TRBV9 to TRBJ2-1; 9 positions agree with TRBD1. This CDR3 has 15 amino acids. Per the germline V gene, CDR1 is SGDLS and CDR2 is YYNGEE. V lost 4 bases to trimming and J lost 7 bases; unmatched junction nucleotides: 9. The CDR3 sequence: CASSIRTGEGNEQFF. The CDR3 DNA reads TGTGCCAGCAGCATCCGGACAGGGGAGGGTAATGAGCAGTTCTTC.

The table lists this clonotype with a few counts. The gene calls are TRBV7-9 and TRBJ2-3; 7 nucleotides match TRBD1. The germline V gene encodes CDR1 SEHNR and CDR2 FQNEAQ (reference sequence). J gave up 5 bases and V 4 bases, and 12 bases lay outside the gene matches. The CDR3 has 16 amino acids. The CDR3 is CASSSTPDRAEDTQYF. The CDR3 DNA follows: TGTGCCAGCAGCTCCACGCCAGACAGGGCGGAAGATACGCAGTATTTT.

The rearrangement uses TRBV19 and TRBJ1-1; TRBD1 agrees at 8 bases. Germline-derived CDR1 and CDR2 are LNHDA and SQIVND (reference sequence). With V trimmed by 5 bases and J by 6 bases, 5 bases remained unmatched. The CDR3 runs to 13 residues. CDR3 in amino acids: CASSWTGLAEAFF. The DNA of the CDR3 is TGTGCCAGTAGTTGGACAGGGCTGGCTGAAGCTTTCTTT.